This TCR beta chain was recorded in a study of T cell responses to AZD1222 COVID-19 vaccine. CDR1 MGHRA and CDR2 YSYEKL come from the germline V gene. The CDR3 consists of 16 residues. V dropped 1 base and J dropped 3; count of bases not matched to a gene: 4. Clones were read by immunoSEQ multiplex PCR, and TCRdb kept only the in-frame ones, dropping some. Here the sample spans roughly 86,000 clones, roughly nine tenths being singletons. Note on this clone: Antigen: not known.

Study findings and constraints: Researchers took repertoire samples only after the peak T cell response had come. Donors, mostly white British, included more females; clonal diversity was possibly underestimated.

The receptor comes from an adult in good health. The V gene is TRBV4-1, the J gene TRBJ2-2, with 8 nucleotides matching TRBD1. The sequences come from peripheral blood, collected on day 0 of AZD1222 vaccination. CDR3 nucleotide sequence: TGCGCCAGCAGCCAAGGGGGCAGGGGGCACACCGGGGAGCTGTTTTTT. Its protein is CASSQGGRGHTGELFF.